The subject of this entry is one T cell receptor (beta chain). Its antigen is unknown. The sample comes from a study of shared clonotypes between healthy human individuals. Study at large: Each donor contributed plates that comprised three CD4 naive, three CD4 memory, two CD8 naive and one CD8 memory. Whole-study findings and limits: Blood was the sole source, and tissue repertoires probably differ. Non-shared clonotypes had lower generation probabilities than those shared by all four donors. About 5% of naive CD4 clonotypes were common to several donors.

Assay used: immunoSEQ multiplex PCR; TCRdb lists only in-frame clones, some missing. The table includes about 2.4 million clones, over 85% detected once. Trimming removed 0 bases at V and 5 bases at J, with 10 bases between. Per germline, CDR1 SGDLS and CDR2 YYNGEE. The CDR3 consists of 14 residues. The sequenced sample consisted of naive CD4+ T cells from PBMCs. Subset: CD45RA+ positively selected. The receptor comes from a man between 18 and 29 years old in good health. Some clones in this sample may be carry-over from other donors' samples. V and J are TRBV9 and TRBJ2-3; no reliable D call. DNA for the CDR3: TGTGCCAGCAGCGTAGCTGGCACCTTAGATACGCAGTATTTT. Translation gives CASSVAGTLDTQYF.